Below, 6 T cell receptor beta chains from the same sample are listed, as sequenced in a study of T cells after yellow fever vaccination. MiXCR, run by TCRdb on the 5' RACE reads, gives a single entry per CDR3 protein. The table records a few hundred thousand distinct CDR3 sequences, 4.1% of them present only once. The sample in question was PBMCs, obtained 5 days after the yellow fever booster vaccination. All receptors derive from a man between 18 and 29 years old who received the YFV17D yellow fever vaccine.

The chain couples TRBV7-6 to TRBJ2-1; possibly TRBD1 for D (5 bases). Germline loops: CDR1 SGHVS, CDR2 FNYEAQ. The CDR3 sequence is 13 residues long. V was trimmed by 3 bases and J by 5 bases, leaving 8 bases between them. CDR3 nucleotide sequence: TGTGCCAGCAGCTTTAGACAGAACAATGAGCAGTTCTTC. Translating gives CASSFRQNNEQFF. The variable domain in full, completed from reference TRBV7-6 and TRBJ2-1, reads GAGVSQSPRYKVTKRGQDVALRCDPISGHVSLYWYRQALGQGPEFLTYFNYEAQQDKSGLPNDRFSAERPEGSISTLTIQRTEQRDSAMYRCASSFRQNNEQFFGPGTRLTVL.

V is TRBV6-5 and J is TRBJ1-1; D is ambiguous. The CDR3 is 11 residues long. Deletions cut 8 bases from V and 3 bases from J, with 7 bases between. The germline CDR1 and CDR2 sequences are MNHEY and SVGAGI. The CDR3 DNA is TGTGCCAGCCGGCTGTACACTGAAGCTTTCTTT. Translating gives CASRLYTEAFF.

This clonotype was seen repeatedly, ten times or more. This chain connects TRBV7-8 to TRBJ1-3; 8 bases are shared with TRBD1. This CDR3 is 15 amino acids long. Germline CDR1 reads SGHVS; CDR2 reads FQNEAQ. The V gene end was trimmed by 5 bases and the J gene end by 0 bases; junction bases not matched to a gene: 3. The CDR3 protein is CASSRGQGSGNTIYF. The CDR3 DNA is TGTGCCAGCAGCCGAGGACAGGGCTCTGGAAACACCATATATTTT.

The chain carries TRBV12-3 or TRBV12-4 and TRBJ2-2; the D gene is possibly TRBD1 (5 bases). Trimming removed 4 bases from V and 6 bases from J, with 12 bases in between. The CDR3 loop spans 14 amino acids. In DNA, the CDR3 is TGTGCCAGCAGTTCCAGGGTAGTATCCGGGGAGCTGTTTTTT. Translated: CASSSRVVSGELFF.

This clonotype was seen many times. J is TRBJ1-1 and V is TRBV5-1; no reliable D call. The CDR3 contains 13 residues. Germline CDR1 reads SGHRS; CDR2 reads YFSETQ. Trimming took 5 bases from V and 0 from J, leaving 8 bases between them. The CDR3 DNA sequence: TGCGCCAGCAGGGTCGGAATGAACACTGAAGCTTTCTTT. Protein sequence: CASRVGMNTEAFF.

This clonotype was seen repeatedly, ten times or more. The gene calls are TRBV10-3 and TRBJ1-2; 8 nucleotides align to TRBD1. V lost 4 bases and J lost 2; bases outside the gene matches: 6. CDR3 length: 15 residues. CDR1 is ENHRY and CDR2 is SYGVKD in the germline V gene. The CDR3 here is CAISADRGENYGYTF. Written as DNA, the CDR3 is TGTGCCATCAGTGCCGACAGGGGAGAGAACTATGGCTACACCTTC.